The TCR beta chain described here comes from a study of T cell responses to AZD1222 COVID-19 vaccine. The sample holds a few counts of this clone. Profiling relied on immunoSEQ multiplex PCR, and the TCRdb table lists in-frame clones only, not all of them. Among roughly 150,000 clones listed, around 93% were seen once. This receptor was taken from an adult who received the AZD1222 COVID-19 vaccine. The sample consisted of peripheral blood, taken 28 days after the second AZD1222 dose.

CDR3 amino acids: CASSILAPQLANYGYTF. The CDR3 nucleotides read TGTGCCAGTAGTATATTGGCACCCCAGTTAGCTAACTATGGCTACACCTTC. V usage is TRBV19 and J usage is TRBJ1-2; D call uncertain. V lost 2 bases and J 0 bases, leaving 16 bases between the germline ends. From germline, CDR1 is LNHDA and CDR2 SQIVND (reference sequence). This CDR3 is built from 17 residues.